Here is one T cell receptor beta chain with its context. Its antigen is still unknown. PCR was performed a second time for about 6 to 12 cycles using a sample-barcoded 5' primer and a J-beta primer mix. Every cDNA molecule carried a tag from a template-switch adaptor bearing 12 random nucleotides. MiXCR, applied by TCRdb to the 5' RACE reads, yields one record per CDR3 protein. Of about 1.8 million distinct CDR3 sequences detected, just under 50% appear once; the ten largest clones hold over 2%. The data were obtained in a study of blood T cells in healthy people across ages. Samples each had at least 5 micrograms of total RNA extracted. Study-level findings and limits: The study could not conclusively compare naive and antigen-experienced cells, given its unsorted PBMCs. Investigators viewed diversity estimates from one million T cells as underestimates, the study reported.

The receptor comes from a woman between 40 and 55 years old in good health. What was sequenced was blood.

The CDR3 DNA is TGTGCCAGCAGCGACAGCACAGGGTATGACTATGGCTACACCTTC. Translating gives CASSDSTGYDYGYTF. The chain carries TRBV7-6 and TRBJ1-2, with D perhaps matching TRBD1 (6 bases). V lost 5 bases, J lost 3 bases, and 16 bases lay in between. The CDR3 runs to 15 residues. Looked up from germline, CDR1 is SGHVS and CDR2 is FNYEAQ.